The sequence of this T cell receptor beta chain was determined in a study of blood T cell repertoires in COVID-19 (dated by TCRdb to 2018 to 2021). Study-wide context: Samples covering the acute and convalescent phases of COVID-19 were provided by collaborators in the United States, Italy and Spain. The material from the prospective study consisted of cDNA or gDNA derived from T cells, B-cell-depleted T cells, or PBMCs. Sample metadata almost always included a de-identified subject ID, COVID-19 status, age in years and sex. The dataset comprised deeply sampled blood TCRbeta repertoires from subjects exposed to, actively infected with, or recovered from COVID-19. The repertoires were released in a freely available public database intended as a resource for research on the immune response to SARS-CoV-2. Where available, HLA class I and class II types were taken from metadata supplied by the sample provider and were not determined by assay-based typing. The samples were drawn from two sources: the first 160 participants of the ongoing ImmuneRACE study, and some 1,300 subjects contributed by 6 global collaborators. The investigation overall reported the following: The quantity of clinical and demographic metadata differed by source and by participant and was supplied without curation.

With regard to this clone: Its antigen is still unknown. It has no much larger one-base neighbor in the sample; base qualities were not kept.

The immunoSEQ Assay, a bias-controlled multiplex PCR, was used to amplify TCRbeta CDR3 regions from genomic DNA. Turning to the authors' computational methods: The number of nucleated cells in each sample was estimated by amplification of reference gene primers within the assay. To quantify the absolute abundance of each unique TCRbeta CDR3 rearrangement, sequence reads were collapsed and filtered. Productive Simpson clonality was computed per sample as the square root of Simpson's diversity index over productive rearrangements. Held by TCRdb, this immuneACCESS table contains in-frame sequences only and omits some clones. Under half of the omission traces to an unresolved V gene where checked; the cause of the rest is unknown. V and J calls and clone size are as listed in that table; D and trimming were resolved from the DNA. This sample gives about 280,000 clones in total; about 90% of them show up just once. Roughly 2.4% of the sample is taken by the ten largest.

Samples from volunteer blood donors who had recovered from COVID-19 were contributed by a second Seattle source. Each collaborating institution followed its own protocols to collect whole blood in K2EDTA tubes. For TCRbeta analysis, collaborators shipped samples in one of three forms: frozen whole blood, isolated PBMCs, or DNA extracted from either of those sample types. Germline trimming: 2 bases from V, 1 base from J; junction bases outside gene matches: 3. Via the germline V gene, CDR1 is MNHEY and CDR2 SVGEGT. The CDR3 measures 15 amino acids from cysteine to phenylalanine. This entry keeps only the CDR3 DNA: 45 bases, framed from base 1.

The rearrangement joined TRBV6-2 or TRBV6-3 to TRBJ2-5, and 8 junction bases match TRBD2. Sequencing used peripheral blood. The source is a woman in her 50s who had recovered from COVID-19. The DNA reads TGTGCCAGCAGTTACGCGGGGGGACCCCAAGAGACCCAGTACTTC. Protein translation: CASSYAGGPQETQYF.